This record concerns one T cell receptor (beta chain) sequence. As handled by the study authors: Amplifying reference gene primers gave estimates of nucleated cell counts. Using immunoSEQ multiplex PCR, the repertoire was profiled, and TCRdb retains in-frame clones only, with some absent. V, J and clone size are taken as reported in that table, and D and trimming were inferred from the DNA itself. The repertoire holds approximately 250,000 clones, with around 90% as singletons. The CDR3 contains 13 residues. Germline CDR1 is SGHRS and CDR2 is YFSETQ. With V trimmed by 4 bases and J by 8 bases, 6 bases remained unmatched. The study drew participants aged about 18 to 95 years from about two dozen US areas. These data belong to a study of blood T cell repertoires in COVID-19. Across the whole study: The study drew acute and convalescent COVID-19 samples from the United States, Italy and Spain.

The sample taken for sequencing was PBMCs or T cells enriched from blood (not recorded which). The V and J genes are TRBV5-1 and TRBJ2-1; 7 nucleotides line up with TRBD1. This TCR was sampled from a woman aged 40 to 50 who had been exposed to COVID-19. The DNA for the CDR3 is TGCGCCAGCAGCCCTGACAGGGTCCATGAGCAGTTCTTC. This translates into CASSPDRVHEQFF. Combining the CDR3 with reference TRBV5-1 and TRBJ2-1 gives the whole variable domain KAGVTQTPRYLIKTRGQQVTLSCSPISGHRSVSWYQQTPGQGLQFLFEYFSETQRNKGNFPGRFSGRQFSNSRSEMNVSTLELGDSALYLCASSPDRVHEQFFGPGTRLTVL.